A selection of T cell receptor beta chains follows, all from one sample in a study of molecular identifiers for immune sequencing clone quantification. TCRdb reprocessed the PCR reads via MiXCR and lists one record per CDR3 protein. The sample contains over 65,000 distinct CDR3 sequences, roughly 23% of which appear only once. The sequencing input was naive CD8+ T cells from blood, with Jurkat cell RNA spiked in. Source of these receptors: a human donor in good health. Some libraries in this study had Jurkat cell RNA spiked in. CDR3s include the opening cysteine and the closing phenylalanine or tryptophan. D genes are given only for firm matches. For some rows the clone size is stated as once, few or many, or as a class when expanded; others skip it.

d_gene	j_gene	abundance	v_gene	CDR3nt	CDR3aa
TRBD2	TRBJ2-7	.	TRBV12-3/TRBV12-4	TGTGCCAGCAGTTCCGGACTAGCGGTGGTCTACGAGCAGTACTTC	CASSSGLAVVYEQYF
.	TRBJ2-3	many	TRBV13	TGTGCCAGCAGCCCGGACCTGACAGATACGCAGTATTTT	CASSPDLTDTQYF
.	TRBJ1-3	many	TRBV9	TGTGCCAGCAGCGTAGTTGCCGGCAGAAGCTCTGGAAACACCATATATTTT	CASSVVAGRSSGNTIYF
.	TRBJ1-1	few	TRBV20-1	TGCAGTGCTCCTTATTACGGGCATGGGACTGAAGCTTTCTTT	CSAPYYGHGTEAFF
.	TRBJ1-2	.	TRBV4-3	TGCGCCAGCAGCCAAGATACTCGAGGGTATGGCTACACCTTC	CASSQDTRGYGYTF
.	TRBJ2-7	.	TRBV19	TGTGCCAGTAGTATACCCCGGGACAATGGGAATGAGCAGTACTTC	CASSIPRDNGNEQYF
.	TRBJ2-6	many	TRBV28	TGTGCCAGCAGTTTACGGGGGTTGGGGGCCAACGTCCTGACTTTC	CASSLRGLGANVLTF
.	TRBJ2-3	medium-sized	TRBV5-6	TGTGCCAGCAGCTTATCTACAGATACGCAGTATTTT	CASSLSTDTQYF
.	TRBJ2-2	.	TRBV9	TGTGCCAGCAGCGTCCCGGGTACGATTATCGGGGAGCTGTTTTTT	CASSVPGTIIGELFF
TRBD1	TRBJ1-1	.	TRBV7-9	TGTGCCAGCAGCTCGGGACAGGGAGTGACTGAAGCTTTCTTT	CASSSGQGVTEAFF
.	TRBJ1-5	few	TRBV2	TGTGCCAGCAGTACGGGGGATTCCGGGACTGCAACCTGGGGCAATCAGCCCCAGCATTTT	CASSTGDSGTATWGNQPQHF
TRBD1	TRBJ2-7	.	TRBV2	TGTGCCAGCAGGGGACAGGTCAACTACGAGCAGTACTTC	CASRGQVNYEQYF
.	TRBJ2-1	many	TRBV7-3	TGTGCCAGCAGCTTAGTGGCCACCTCCTACAATGAGCAGTTCTTC	CASSLVATSYNEQFF
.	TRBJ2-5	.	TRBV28	TGTGCCAGCAGTTTATTGACAGATCAAGAGACCCAGTACTTC	CASSLLTDQETQYF
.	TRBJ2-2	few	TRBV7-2	TGTGCCAGCAGCTTAGGAGTGTCTGTGTCCTTCGGGAGCACCGGGGAGCTGTTTTTT	CASSLGVSVSFGSTGELFF
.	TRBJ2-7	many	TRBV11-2	TGTGCCAGCAGCTTAAGTCCCGCGGGGTACGAGCAGTACTTC	CASSLSPAGYEQYF
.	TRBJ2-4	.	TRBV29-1	TGCAGCGTGCGAGAGATGGGACTTAAATACATTCAGTACTTC	CSVREMGLKYIQYF
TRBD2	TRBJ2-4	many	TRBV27	TGTGCCAGCAGTTCATATCACACTAGCGGGAGAGCCAAAAACATTCAGTACTTC	CASSSYHTSGRAKNIQYF
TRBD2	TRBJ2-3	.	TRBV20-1	TGCGGTGCTAGAGATTGGGAGGGGCGGGATACGCAGTATTTT	CGARDWEGRDTQYF
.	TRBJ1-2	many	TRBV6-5	TGTGCCAGCAGTTACTCCGAACAGTCTGGCTACACCTTC	CASSYSEQSGYTF
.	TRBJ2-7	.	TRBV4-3	TGCACCAGCAGCCAAGATGCAGGGGACCCCACCCTCTACGAGCAGTACTTC	CTSSQDAGDPTLYEQYF
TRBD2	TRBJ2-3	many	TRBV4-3	TGCGCCAGCAGCCAAGGTGGGACGCAAGGGAGGGGCTCAGATACGCAGTATTTT	CASSQGGTQGRGSDTQYF
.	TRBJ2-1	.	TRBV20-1	TGCAGTGCTAGAGATTACGTAAAGGAGGGCAATGAGCAGTTCTTC	CSARDYVKEGNEQFF
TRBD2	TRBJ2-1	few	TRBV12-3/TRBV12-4	TGTGCCAGCAGCCCCGGGACTAGCGGGATTTTTGGTGAGCAGTTCTTC	CASSPGTSGIFGEQFF
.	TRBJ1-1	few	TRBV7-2	TGTGCCAGCAGCTTAGTCGACACCTGGAACACTGAAGCTTTCTTT	CASSLVDTWNTEAFF